This T cell receptor (beta chain) appears in the sequencing data of a study of blood T cell repertoires in COVID-19. Study background: Acute and convalescent COVID-19 specimens originated in the United States, Italy and Spain. T cells, B-cell-depleted T cells, or PBMCs supplied cDNA or gDNA.

Germline V gene lookup returns CDR1 SGHDT and CDR2 YYEEEE. This CDR3 region has 13 residues. V was cut by 1 base and J by 8 bases, with 12 bases left in between. Authors' processing steps: From reference gene primer amplification, estimates of nucleated cell counts were derived. The data were produced by immunoSEQ multiplex PCR, yet TCRdb's version contains in-frame clones alone and is incomplete. V and J calls plus clone size are reproduced from that table; the DNA served to infer D and trimming. The sample shows around 200,000 clones, 75% to 90% of them seen only once. Enrolment of Seattle patients took place during active infection, and they were followed longitudinally.

This TCR derives from a woman aged 40 to 50 with COVID-19, enrolled during active disease. Sequences were obtained from peripheral blood. The chain combines TRBV5-6 with TRBJ1-2; possible D gene TRBD1, 5 bases. CDR3 sequence: CASSLRGETGYTF. CDR3 in DNA: TGTGCCAGCAGCTTGCGGGGGGAGACAGGCTACACCTTC.